This T cell receptor beta chain originates from a study of early T cells in non-severe SARS-CoV-2 infection. Study-level background: The input, bulk RNA from unsorted whole blood, was sequenced, and chains were unpaired.

This CDR3 spans 14 amino acids. Germline V gives CDR1 SGHTA, CDR2 FQGNSA. V was cut by 3 bases and J by 8 bases, with 14 bases left in between. Study-level results: In VDJdb matching, anti-spike CD8 responses were favored while private and CD4 specificities went missing.

Each cDNA molecule carried a unique molecular identifier. TCRdb independently ran MiXCR on the 5' RACE reads; one entry per CDR3 protein. The sample comprises more than 50,000 distinct CDR3 sequences, roughly 13% of which are singletons, and approximately 10% rests with the top ten. Comments on this clonotype: As yet, its antigen is unknown.

Sequencing input: whole blood. The chain is built from TRBV7-2 and TRBJ2-1; weak D call: TRBD1 (5 bases). This clonotype originated in an adult who was a healthcare worker with PCR-confirmed SARS-CoV-2 infection or an uninfected control (not recorded which). The CDR3 protein is CASSLTMGQYEQFF. Here the CDR3 DNA reads TGTGCCAGCAGCTTGACCATGGGGCAATATGAGCAGTTCTTC.